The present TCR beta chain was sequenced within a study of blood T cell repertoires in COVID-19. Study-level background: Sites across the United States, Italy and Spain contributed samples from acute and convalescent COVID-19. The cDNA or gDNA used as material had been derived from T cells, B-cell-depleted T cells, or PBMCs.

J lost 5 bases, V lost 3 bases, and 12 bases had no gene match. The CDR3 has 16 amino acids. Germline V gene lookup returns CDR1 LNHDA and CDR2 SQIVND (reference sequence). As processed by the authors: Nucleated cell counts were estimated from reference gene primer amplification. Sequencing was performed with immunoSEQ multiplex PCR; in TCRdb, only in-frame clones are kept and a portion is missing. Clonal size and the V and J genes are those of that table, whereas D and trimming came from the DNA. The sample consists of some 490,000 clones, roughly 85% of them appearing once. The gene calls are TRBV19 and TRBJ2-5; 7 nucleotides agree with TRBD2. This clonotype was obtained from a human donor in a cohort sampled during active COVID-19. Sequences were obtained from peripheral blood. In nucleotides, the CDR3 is TGTGCCAGTAGTATCGAGGGAACTATGGGAGGGGAGACCCAGTACTTC. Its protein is CASSIEGTMGGETQYF.